This TCR beta chain was sequenced for a study of cytomegalovirus exposure and HLA in healthy donors. Overall study: Early released data comprised around 85 million unique TCRs from HLA-typed donors.

About this clone: The antigen is undetermined.

The donors comprised healthy bone marrow donors. Nominal health characterized the donors when sampled, though unrecorded immune exposures were likely. Germline-derived CDR1 and CDR2 are SNHLY and FYNNEI. This CDR3 region has 14 residues. V was pared by 2 bases and J by 8 bases, with 15 bases between. Study outcomes and limitations: Later analysis reportedly placed an Asian-associated ancestry cluster below the roughly 640-donor mean in N-insertions.

Primers for the PCR totalled 60 Vbeta and 13 Jbeta. Here immunoSEQ multiplex PCR was the method, and the copy in TCRdb shows in-frame clones only, minus some. The repertoire holds about 140,000 clones, with approximately 80% as singletons. The rearrangement uses TRBV2 and TRBJ1-2; D call uncertain. This TCR derives from a man between 50 and 59 years old in good health and CMV-seronegative. Material: PBMCs. The CDR3 protein is CASSEYLKADGYTF. DNA for the CDR3: TGTGCCAGCAGTGAATATCTAAAAGCGGACGGCTACACCTTC. The full variable domain, in which reference TRBV2 and TRBJ1-2 provide the parts outside the CDR3, is EPEVTQTPSHQVTQMGQEVILRCVPISNHLYFYWYRQILGQKVEFLVSFYNNEISEKSEIFDDQFSVERPDGSNFTLKIRSTKLEDSAMYFCASSEYLKADGYTFGSGTRLTVV.